A selection of T cell receptor beta chains follows, all from one sample in a study of cytomegalovirus exposure and HLA in healthy donors. This table comes from immunoSEQ multiplex PCR, and its TCRdb copy is limited to in-frame clones, with some not included. The repertoire has roughly 140,000 clones, over 75% of them found once; the top ten carry 2.2%. Sequencing used PBMCs. The receptors originated from a man aged 30 to 45 in good health and CMV-seronegative. CDR3s include the opening cysteine and the closing phenylalanine or tryptophan. The D gene is left open where the match is weak. For some rows the clone size is stated as once, few or many, or as a class when expanded; others skip it.

V	J	D	size	CDR3	DNA
TRBV19	TRBJ2-3	TRBD2	NA	CASSIGRAGGPPDTQYF	TGTGCCAGTAGTATTGGGAGAGCGGGAGGACCTCCAGATACGCAGTATTTT
TRBV30	TRBJ2-3	TRBD2	NA	CAWSVGSGSADTQYF	TGTGCCTGGAGTGTGGGTAGCGGGAGCGCAGATACGCAGTATTTT
TRBV19	TRBJ1-1	NA	NA	CASSILSGNTEAFF	TGTGCCAGTAGTATCTTGTCAGGGAACACTGAAGCTTTCTTT
TRBV28	TRBJ2-5	NA	NA	CASSTQGAQETQYF	TGTGCCAGCAGCACACAAGGGGCCCAAGAGACCCAGTACTTC
TRBV19	TRBJ2-7	NA	few	CASSKGLAYEQYF	TGTGCCAGTAGTAAGGGGCTCGCCTACGAGCAGTACTTC
TRBV2	TRBJ1-2	TRBD1	NA	CASRGQTNYGYTF	TGTGCCAGCAGGGGACAGACTAACTATGGCTACACCTTC
TRBV5-4	TRBJ2-7	TRBD2	few	CASSSGTSGSMGSYEQYF	TGTGCCAGCAGCTCCGGGACTAGCGGGAGTATGGGGTCCTACGAGCAGTACTTC
TRBV19	TRBJ2-2	NA	NA	CASSTWELFF	TGTGCCAGTAGTACCTGGGAGCTGTTTTTT
TRBV2	TRBJ2-3	TRBD1	NA	CASSGQGAGEDTQYF	TGTGCCAGCTCCGGACAGGGGGCCGGCGAAGATACGCAGTATTTT
TRBV25-1	TRBJ2-3	TRBD1	few	CASSNRTGSTDTQYF	TGTGCCAGCAGTAATCGGACAGGCAGCACAGATACGCAGTATTTT
TRBV18	TRBJ1-4	TRBD1	few	CASSPGQEREKLFF	TGTGCCAGCTCACCCGGACAGGAGCGTGAAAAACTGTTTTTT
TRBV29-1	TRBJ1-1	NA	NA	CSVEVIQGKGAFF	TGCAGCGTTGAAGTTATACAGGGAAAGGGGGCTTTCTTT
TRBV7-3	TRBJ1-1	NA	NA	CASSPNSGAEAFF	TGTGCCAGCAGTCCCAACTCCGGGGCTGAAGCTTTCTTT
TRBV6-6	TRBJ1-2	TRBD1	NA	CASSPPGQGGSYTF	TGTGCCAGCAGCCCACCGGGACAGGGGGGAAGCTACACCTTC
TRBV27	TRBJ1-1	NA	NA	CASSLQGGLYTEAFF	TGTGCCAGCAGTTTACAGGGAGGTCTTTACACTGAAGCTTTCTTT
TRBV5-4	TRBJ2-1	NA	once	CASSLRQPGNEQFF	TGTGCCAGCAGCTTGAGGCAGCCAGGGAATGAGCAGTTCTTC
TRBV5-5	TRBJ1-1	NA	once	CASRGPNTEAFF	TGTGCCAGCAGGGGGCCGAACACTGAAGCTTTCTTT
TRBV4-1	TRBJ2-3	NA	NA	CASSQVAGVTDTQYF	TGCGCCAGCAGCCAAGTTGCAGGGGTCACAGATACGCAGTATTTT
TRBV14	TRBJ2-7	TRBD1	NA	CASSPRTGSYEQYF	TGTGCCAGCAGCCCAAGGACAGGTTCCTACGAGCAGTACTTC
TRBV28	TRBJ1-2	NA	NA	CASSLLTPGPSYTF	TGTGCCAGCAGTTTATTGACCCCAGGGCCCAGCTACACCTTC
TRBV4-1	TRBJ2-5	NA	few	CASSHVGETQYF	TGCGCCAGCAGCCATGTCGGTGAGACCCAGTACTTC
TRBV18	TRBJ1-1	TRBD1	NA	CASAGTGAMNTEAFF	TGTGCCAGCGCTGGGACAGGGGCTATGAACACTGAAGCTTTCTTT
TRBV13	TRBJ2-7	TRBD1	NA	CASSPGTGGNEQYF	TGTGCCAGCAGCCCCGGGACAGGGGGCAACGAGCAGTACTTC
TRBV4-1	TRBJ1-1	TRBD1	NA	CASSRQGLTRNTEAFF	TGCGCCAGCAGCCGACAGGGTCTAACCCGGAACACTGAAGCTTTCTTT
TRBV10-2	TRBJ2-3	TRBD2	NA	CASSEFRTSGSTDTQYF	TGCGCCAGCAGTGAGTTTAGGACTAGCGGAAGCACAGATACGCAGTATTTT
TRBV28	TRBJ1-2	TRBD1	NA	CASSSPGGSAGNTF	TGTGCCAGCAGTTCTCCAGGGGGCAGTGCGGGAAACACCTTC
TRBV5-1	TRBJ1-3	TRBD1	NA	CASSGGQIFGNTIYF	TGCGCCAGCAGCGGGGGACAGATTTTTGGAAACACCATATATTTT
TRBV7-9	TRBJ1-4	NA	NA	CASSPSKRAINEKLFF	TGTGCCAGCAGCCCCTCAAAGCGGGCGATTAATGAAAAACTGTTTTTT
TRBV28	TRBJ1-2	NA	NA	CASSLGGAGGYTF	TGTGCCAGCAGTTTAGGAGGGGCGGGAGGCTACACCTTC
TRBV5-1	TRBJ2-1	TRBD2	NA	CASRTSGMSEQFF	TGCGCCAGCCGGACTAGCGGGATGAGTGAGCAGTTCTTC
TRBV5-1	TRBJ2-7	TRBD2	NA	CASSLSGGVYEQYF	TGCGCCAGCAGCCTAAGCGGGGGCGTATACGAGCAGTACTTC
TRBV4-1	TRBJ2-1	NA	once	CASSQAGSYNEQFF	TGCGCCAGCAGCCAGGCGGGCTCCTACAATGAGCAGTTCTTC
TRBV27	TRBJ2-3	TRBD2	NA	CASSFQREDTDTQYF	TGTGCCAGCAGTTTCCAGCGGGAGGACACAGATACGCAGTATTTT
TRBV4-1	TRBJ1-2	NA	NA	CASSKVGGVFGLGGYTF	TGCGCCAGCAGCAAAGTAGGGGGGGTATTCGGGCTAGGGGGCTACACCTTC
TRBV7-8	TRBJ1-5	TRBD1	NA	CASSPRGTGDQPQHF	TGTGCCAGCAGCCCGAGGGGGACAGGGGATCAGCCCCAGCATTTT
TRBV15	TRBJ2-5	TRBD1	NA	CATSKSLGQRETQYF	TGTGCCACCAGTAAAAGCCTGGGACAGAGAGAGACCCAGTACTTC
TRBV5-1	TRBJ1-6	NA	NA	CASSFNRDSPLHF	TGCGCCAGCAGCTTTAACAGAGATTCACCCCTCCACTTT
TRBV14	TRBJ2-7	TRBD2	once	CASSQADPGTTQYEQYF	TGTGCCAGCAGCCAAGCGGACCCCGGGACTACACAATACGAGCAGTACTTC
TRBV9	TRBJ2-5	TRBD1	NA	CASSPEDRERETQYF	TGTGCCAGCAGCCCCGAAGACAGGGAGAGAGAGACCCAGTACTTC
TRBV7-9	TRBJ2-2	NA	NA	CASSERGGGTGELFF	TGTGCCAGCAGCGAACGAGGGGGTGGCACCGGGGAGCTGTTTTTT
TRBV5-6	TRBJ1-1	NA	few	CASSLVARNTEAFF	TGTGCCAGCAGCTTGGTGGCCAGGAACACTGAAGCTTTCTTT
TRBV2	TRBJ2-1	TRBD1	NA	CASNRDRVDNEQFF	TGTGCCAGCAACCGGGACAGGGTGGACAATGAGCAGTTCTTC
TRBV27	TRBJ1-6	NA	NA	CASSSAGSPLHF	TGTGCCAGCAGTTCGGCGGGTTCACCCCTCCACTTT
TRBV7-9	TRBJ1-1	TRBD1	few	CASSLAKDRGSTEAFF	TGTGCCAGCAGCTTAGCGAAGGACAGGGGAAGCACTGAAGCTTTCTTT
TRBV7-9	TRBJ2-2	TRBD1	NA	CASSPRDSIGELFF	TGTGCCAGCAGCCCCCGGGACAGTATCGGGGAGCTGTTTTTT
TRBV27	TRBJ2-5	TRBD2	NA	CASSSASGGQETQYF	TGTGCCAGCAGTTCGGCTAGCGGGGGGCAAGAGACCCAGTACTTC